This T cell receptor beta chain is drawn from a study of blood T cell repertoires in COVID-19. Study overall: COVID-19 samples from acute and convalescent phases originated in the United States, Italy and Spain. T cells, B-cell-depleted T cells, or PBMCs supplied cDNA or gDNA.

As processed by the authors: For nucleated cells, counts were estimated from reference gene primer amplification. The method was immunoSEQ multiplex PCR; TCRdb's version includes in-frame clones alone and lacks a portion of them. V, J and clone size are those of that table, while D and trimming were read from the DNA. The table has under 250,000 clones, roughly 82% seen once. The germline CDR1 and CDR2 sequences are LGHNA and YSLEER. V lost 4 bases and J lost 0; bases outside the gene matches: 5. The CDR3 contains 16 residues. Sequencing was done on a sample of peripheral blood. This TCR came from a woman between 35 and 50 years old with acute or convalescent COVID-19. This rearrangement joins TRBV4-3 to TRBJ2-7; 11 positions agree with TRBD2. CDR3 nucleotide sequence: TGCGCCAGCAGCCTAGTCCTAGCGGGAGGCTCCTACGAGCAGTACTTC. Its translation: CASSLVLAGGSYEQYF.